This T cell receptor beta chain was identified in a study of CD8 T cells in Susac syndrome. Study conclusions and caveats: It was acknowledged by the study that relatively few individuals were included in its TCR sequencing and HLA analysis.

Reverse transcription used roughly 0.45 to 1 ug RNA and random hexamers. The CDR3 of TCR beta was amplified by immunoSEQ multiplex PCR across 54 Vbeta and 13 Jbeta. Each CDR3 protein is one row after TCRdb ran MiXCR on the immunoSEQ multiplex PCR reads. The table has just over 150,000 distinct CDR3 sequences, about 94% seen once. Per germline, CDR1 LGHDT and CDR2 YNNKEL (reference sequence). Trimming took 1 base from V and 7 from J; bases not matched to a gene: 1. CDR3 length equals 14 residues. Of note for this clonotype: As yet, its antigen is unknown.

The chain is built from TRBV3-1 and TRBJ1-6, with 7 bases that match TRBD1. The TCR originated in a human donor with multiple sclerosis. Sample: CD8+ T cells from PBMCs. In DNA form, the CDR3 reads TGTGCCAGCAGCCAAGGGACAGGAAATTCACCCCTCCACTTT. As protein: CASSQGTGNSPLHF. The full variable domain, rest sourced from reference TRBV3-1 and TRBJ1-6, is DTAVSQTPKYLVTQMGNDKSIKCEQNLGHDTMYWYKQDSKKFLKIMFSYNNKELIINETVPNRFSPKSPDKAHLNLHINSLELGDSAVYFCASSQGTGNSPLHFGNGTRLTVT.